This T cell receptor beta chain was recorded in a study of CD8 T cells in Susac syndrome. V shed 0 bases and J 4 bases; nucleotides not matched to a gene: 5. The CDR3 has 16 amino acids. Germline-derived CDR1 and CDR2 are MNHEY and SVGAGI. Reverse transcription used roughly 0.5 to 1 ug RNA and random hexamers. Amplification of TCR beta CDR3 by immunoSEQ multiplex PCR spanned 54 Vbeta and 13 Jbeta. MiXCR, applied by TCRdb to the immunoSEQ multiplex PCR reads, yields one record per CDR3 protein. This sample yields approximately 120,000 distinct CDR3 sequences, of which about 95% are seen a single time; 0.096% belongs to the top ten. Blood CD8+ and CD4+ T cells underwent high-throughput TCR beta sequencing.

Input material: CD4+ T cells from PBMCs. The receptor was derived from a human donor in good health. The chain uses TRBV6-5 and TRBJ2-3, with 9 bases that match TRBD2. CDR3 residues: CASSYSSSGSPDTQYF. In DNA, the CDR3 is TGTGCCAGCAGTTACTCGAGTAGCGGGAGTCCAGATACGCAGTATTTT.